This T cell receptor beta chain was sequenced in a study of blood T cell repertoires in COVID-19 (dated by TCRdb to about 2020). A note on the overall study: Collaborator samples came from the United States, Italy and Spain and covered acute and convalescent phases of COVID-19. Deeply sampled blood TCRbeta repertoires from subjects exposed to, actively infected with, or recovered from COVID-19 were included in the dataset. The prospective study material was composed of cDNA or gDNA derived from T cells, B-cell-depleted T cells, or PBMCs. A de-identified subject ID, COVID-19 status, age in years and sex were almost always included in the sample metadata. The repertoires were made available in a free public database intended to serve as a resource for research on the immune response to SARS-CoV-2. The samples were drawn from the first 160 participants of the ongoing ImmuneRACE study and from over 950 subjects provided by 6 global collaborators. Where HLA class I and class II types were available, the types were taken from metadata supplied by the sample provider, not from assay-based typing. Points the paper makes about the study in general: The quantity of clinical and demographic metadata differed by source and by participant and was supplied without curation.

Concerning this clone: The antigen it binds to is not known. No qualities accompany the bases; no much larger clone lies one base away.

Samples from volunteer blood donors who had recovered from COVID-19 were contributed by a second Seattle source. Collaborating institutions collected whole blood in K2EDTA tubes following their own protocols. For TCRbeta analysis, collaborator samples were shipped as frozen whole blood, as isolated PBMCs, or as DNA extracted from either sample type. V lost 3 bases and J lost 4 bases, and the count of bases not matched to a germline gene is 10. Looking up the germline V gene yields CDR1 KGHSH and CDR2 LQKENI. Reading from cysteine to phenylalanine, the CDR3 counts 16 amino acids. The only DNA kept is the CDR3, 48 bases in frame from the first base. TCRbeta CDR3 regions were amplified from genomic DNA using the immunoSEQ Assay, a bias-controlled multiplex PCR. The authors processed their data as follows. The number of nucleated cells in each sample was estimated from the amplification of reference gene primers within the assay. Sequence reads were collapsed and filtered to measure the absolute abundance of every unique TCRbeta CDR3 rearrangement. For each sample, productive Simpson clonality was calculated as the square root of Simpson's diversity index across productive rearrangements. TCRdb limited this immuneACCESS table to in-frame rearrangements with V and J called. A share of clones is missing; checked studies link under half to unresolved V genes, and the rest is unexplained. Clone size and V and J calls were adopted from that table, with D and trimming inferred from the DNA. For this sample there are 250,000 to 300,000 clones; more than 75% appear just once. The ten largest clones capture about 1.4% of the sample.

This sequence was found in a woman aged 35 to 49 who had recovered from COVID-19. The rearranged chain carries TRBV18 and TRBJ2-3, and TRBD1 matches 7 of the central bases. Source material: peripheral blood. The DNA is TGTGCCAGCTCACCTTCCAGGGGAAGGGGGCCAGATACGCAGTATTTT. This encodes CASSPSRGRGPDTQYF.